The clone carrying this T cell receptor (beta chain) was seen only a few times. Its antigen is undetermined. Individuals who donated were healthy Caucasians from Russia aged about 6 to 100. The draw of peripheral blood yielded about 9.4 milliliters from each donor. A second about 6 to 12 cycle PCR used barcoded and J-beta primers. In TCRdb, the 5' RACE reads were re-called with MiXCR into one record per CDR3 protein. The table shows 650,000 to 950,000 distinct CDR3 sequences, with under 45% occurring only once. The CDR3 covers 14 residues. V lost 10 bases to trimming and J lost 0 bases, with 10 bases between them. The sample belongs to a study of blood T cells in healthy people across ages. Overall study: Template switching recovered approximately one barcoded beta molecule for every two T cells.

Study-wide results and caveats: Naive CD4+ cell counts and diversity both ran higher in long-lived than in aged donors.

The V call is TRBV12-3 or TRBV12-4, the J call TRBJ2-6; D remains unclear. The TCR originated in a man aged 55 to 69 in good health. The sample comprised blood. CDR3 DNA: TGTGCCACCGGTATCCCCTCTGGGGCCAACGTCCTGACTTTC. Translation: CATGIPSGANVLTF.